This T cell receptor (beta chain) was recovered during a study of shared clonotypes between healthy human individuals. Study-level findings and limits: The diversity represented, both genetic and in exposure history, was limited by few donors. Compared with clonotypes that all four donors shared, non-shared clonotypes had lower generation probabilities.

Trimming took 0 bases from V and 6 from J; bases not matched to a gene: 7. This CDR3 region has 15 residues. Germline CDR1 reads SGHNT; CDR2 reads YYREEE (reference sequence). Per the authors' pipeline: Junction-only immunoSEQ sequences carried no quality scores, so filtering differed. TCRdb keeps only in-frame clones here, not all; method: immunoSEQ multiplex PCR. V, J and clone size are taken as reported in that table, and D and trimming were inferred from the DNA itself. The table records some 1,100,000 clones, approximately 80% of them present only once. Worth noting for this clone: Antigen unknown.

Sequencing input: memory CD4+ T cells from PBMCs. The subset denotes: CD45RA-negative fraction. This rearrangement joins TRBV5-4 to TRBJ1-2; 8 positions match TRBD1. The clonotype comes from a man between 18 and 35 years old in good health. Some clones in this sample may be carry-over from other donors' samples. CDR3 loop: CASSLGNRQGNGYTF. CDR3 sequence (DNA): TGTGCCAGCAGCTTGGGAAATAGACAGGGGAATGGCTACACCTTC.